This T cell receptor (beta chain) was sequenced during a study of control samples from healthy donors and cancer patients. Profiled with immunoSEQ multiplex PCR; TCRdb holds only in-frame clones, not every one. The sample contains 100,000 to 150,000 clones, around 87% of which appear only once. Germline CDR1 is LGHDT and CDR2 is YNNKEL (reference sequence). CDR3 size: 18 residues. V shed 1 base and J 2 bases; nucleotides not matched to a gene: 10. This receptor was taken from a man aged 60 to 69 in good health. Input material: blood. V gene TRBV3-1 (or the pseudogene TRBV3-2) combines with J gene TRBJ1-4, with 7 positions matching TRBD1. The CDR3 loop is CASSQVGARGPTNEKLFF. CDR3 coding DNA: TGTGCCAGCAGCCAAGTTGGGGCTAGGGGGCCCACTAATGAAAAACTGTTTTTT.